This TCR beta chain was identified during a study of identical twins. MiXCR, run by TCRdb on the 5' RACE reads, gives a single entry per CDR3 protein. In the table there are hundreds of thousands of distinct CDR3 sequences, more than 20% of which are singletons. Germline V lookup: CDR1 ENHRY, CDR2 SYGVKD. The V end lost 0 bases, the J end lost 1 base, and 31 bases lay between the germline ends. This CDR3 is 23 amino acids long. These data also formed part of another study, on T cells expressing NK-cell markers. According to that study: Seven sequenced donors out of eight were HCMV-seropositive, one seronegative.

The receptor was isolated from a woman aged 18-29 years in good health. The source material was CD4+ T cells sorted from blood. The chain is built from TRBV10-3 and TRBJ2-1; D possibly uses TRBD1 or TRBD2 (6 bases each). The CDR3 nucleotides read TGTGCCATCAGTGAGTCCCCCGGGACTCTGAGCGTTGACAGGACGGGTTCCTACAATGAGCAGTTCTTC. It codes for CAISESPGTLSVDRTGSYNEQFF.